Each of the 21 T cell receptor beta chains below was sequenced from the same sample in a study of blood T cell repertoires in COVID-19. The method was immunoSEQ multiplex PCR; TCRdb's version includes in-frame clones alone and lacks a portion of them. The sample lists roughly 200,000 clones, about 88% occurring once. The sample consisted of peripheral blood. The receptors originated from a man in his sixties or seventies with acute or convalescent COVID-19.

This chain connects TRBV18 to TRBJ2-2; no reliable D call. The CDR3 length is 16 residues. V was pared by 8 bases and J by 3 bases, with 19 bases between. Germline V gene sequence: CDR1 KGHSH, CDR2 LQKENI. CDR3 protein: CASPNSGGYDTGELFF. Here the CDR3 DNA reads TGTGCCAGCCCTAATTCCGGCGGATATGACACCGGGGAGCTGTTTTTT.

This clone was recorded once. This rearrangement joins TRBV27 to TRBJ2-7, with 7 bases identical to TRBD2. The CDR3 spans 14 residues. Per germline, CDR1 MNHEY and CDR2 SMNVEV (reference sequence). Trimming took 6 bases from V and 4 from J; bases not matched to a gene: 9. The CDR3 nucleotides are TGTGCCAGCAGCTTCCGGACTAGTTCGTACGAGCAGTACTTC. It specifies CASSFRTSSYEQYF.

This clone was detected only once. The J gene is TRBJ2-7, the V gene TRBV9, with 7 bases identical to TRBD1. The CDR3 runs to 14 residues. Per germline, CDR1 SGDLS and CDR2 YYNGEE. With V trimmed by 5 bases and J by 5 bases, 10 bases remained unmatched. CDR3 nucleotide sequence: TGTGCCAGCAGTACGACAGGGAAACACCACGAGCAGTACTTC. It yields the protein CASSTTGKHHEQYF.

The chain carries TRBV11-3 and TRBJ2-5; 12 bases align to TRBD1. With V trimmed by 4 bases and J by 3 bases, 6 bases remained unmatched. Germline lookup yields CDR1 SGHNT and CDR2 YENEEA. The CDR3 is made up of 16 amino acids. DNA of the CDR3: TGTGCCAGCAGCTCCCGGGACAGGGGGCGTAAAGAGACCCAGTACTTC. Translating gives CASSSRDRGRKETQYF.

CDR3 amino acids: CATSRVGSALDNEQFF. DNA of the CDR3: TGTGCCACCAGCAGAGTCGGTAGCGCTTTGGACAATGAGCAGTTCTTC. This chain uses TRBV15 with TRBJ2-1; a weak D match, TRBD2 (5 bases). Germline-derived CDR1 and CDR2 are LNHNV and YYDKDF (reference sequence). Deletions cut 1 base from V and 5 bases from J, with 15 bases between. This CDR3 is built from 16 residues.

The genes are TRBV3-1 (or the pseudogene TRBV3-2) and TRBJ2-1; 12 nucleotides align to TRBD2. Germline V gives CDR1 LGHDT, CDR2 YNNKEL (reference sequence). V lost 6 bases to trimming and J lost 3 bases; unmatched junction nucleotides: 3. The CDR3 consists of 15 residues. In DNA, the CDR3 is TGTGCCAGCAGTCCGACTAGCGGGGGCTACAATGAGCAGTTCTTC. Amino acids: CASSPTSGGYNEQFF.

The chain is built from TRBV6-1 and TRBJ1-1; D possibly corresponds to TRBD1 (6 bases). This CDR3 region has 15 residues. V was clipped by 2 bases and J by 6 bases, with 16 bases between them. Germline CDR1 and CDR2: MNHNS and SASEGT. For the CDR3, the DNA is TGTGCCAGCAGTGAAACTGCAGGGGCTATCGCTGAAGCTTTCTTT. This sequence encodes CASSETAGAIAEAFF.

V is TRBV7-2 and J is TRBJ1-5; D not resolved. V was trimmed by 6 bases and J by 7 bases, leaving 16 bases between them. Germline-derived CDR1 and CDR2 are SGHTA and FQGNSA. This CDR3 is 14 amino acids long. The CDR3 nucleotides are TGTGCCAGCAGAAAATCGGGGTATTTCCAGCCCCAGCATTTT. It is translated as CASRKSGYFQPQHF.

This rearrangement joins TRBV28 to TRBJ1-2; 12 nucleotides align to TRBD1. Germline V lookup: CDR1 MDHEN, CDR2 SYDVKM. The CDR3 runs 13 residues. V was pared by 11 bases and J by 7 bases, with 8 bases of the junction left unmatched. This chain's CDR3 is CAGWDRGHGGYTF. CDR3 nucleotide sequence: TGTGCCGGCTGGGACAGGGGGCATGGTGGCTACACCTTC.

This clone was recorded once. The chain carries TRBV9 and TRBJ2-7; 8 nucleotides line up with TRBD2. The germline V gene has CDR1 SGDLS and CDR2 YYNGEE. The CDR3 is made up of 14 amino acids. V was pared by 0 bases and J by 1 base, with 0 bases of the junction left unmatched. The CDR3 DNA reads as TGTGCCAGCAGCGTAGGACTAGCGTCCTACGAGCAGTACTTC. Translating it yields CASSVGLASYEQYF.

This chain links TRBV6-2 or TRBV6-3 with TRBJ1-1; 7 bases are shared with TRBD1. The CDR3 runs 14 residues. Germline lookup yields CDR1 MNHEY and CDR2 SVGEGT. After removal of 5 bases from V and 5 bases from J, the junction contained 8 bases not matched to a gene. CDR3 bases: TGTGCCAGCAGTCTAACAGGGGAATGGACTGAAGCTTTCTTT. It codes for CASSLTGEWTEAFF.

The table lists this clone with a few counts. V and J are TRBV7-8 and TRBJ2-5; D gene ambiguous. CDR1 SGHVS and CDR2 FQNEAQ come from the germline V gene. V was cut by 5 bases and J by 2 bases, with 3 bases left in between. The CDR3 is 11 residues long. This chain's CDR3 is CASSVQETQYF. CDR3 DNA sequence: TGTGCCAGCAGCGTACAAGAGACCCAGTACTTC.

The genes are TRBV5-1 and TRBJ2-7, with D unclear. V dropped 4 bases and J dropped 5 bases, with 13 bases sitting between them. From germline, CDR1 is SGHRS and CDR2 YFSETQ. This CDR3 region has 13 residues. In DNA, the CDR3 is TGCGCCAGCAGCCTCGGGTCAATCAACGAGCAGTACTTC. Encoded protein: CASSLGSINEQYF.

The chain has TRBV24-1 and TRBJ2-1, with D possibly matching TRBD2 (5 bases). V gave up 4 bases and J gave up 4 bases, with 22 bases separating them. There are 18 residues in the CDR3. Germline assignment: CDR1 KGHDR and CDR2 SFDVKD. The CDR3 bases are TGTGCCACCAGTGACTCCGGACTCACACCGGGTGAATACAATGAGCAGTTCTTC. Its protein is CATSDSGLTPGEYNEQFF.

V usage is TRBV5-6 and J usage is TRBJ1-1, with D tentatively TRBD1 (6 bases). Between the trimmed V and J ends, which lost 5 bases and 4 bases, there was a span of 15 bases. Germline CDR1 is SGHDT and CDR2 is YYEEEE. The CDR3 has 14 residues. CDR3 nucleotides: TGTGCCAGCAGAGCCGACAGGCGGTCCACTGAAGCTTTCTTT. Protein: CASRADRRSTEAFF.

The chain is built from TRBV29-1 and TRBJ1-3; no clear D. Germline assignment: CDR1 SQVTM and CDR2 ANQGSEA. V dropped 0 bases and J dropped 0 bases, with 12 bases sitting between them. CDR3 length: 16 residues. The chain's CDR3 is CSVEENPGISGNTIYF. DNA of the CDR3: TGCAGCGTTGAAGAAAATCCGGGGATCTCTGGAAACACCATATATTTT. Full variable domain (rest looked up from reference TRBV29-1 and TRBJ1-3): SAVISQKPSRDICQRGTSLTIQCQVDSQVTMMFWYRQQPGQSLTLIATANQGSEATYESGFVIDKFPISRPNLTFSTLTVSNMSPEDSSIYLCSVEENPGISGNTIYFGEGSWLTVV.

The chain joins TRBV19 to TRBJ1-2; 7 nucleotides match TRBD1. The length of the CDR3 is 15 residues. The junction had 14 bases not matched to a gene; V was cut back by 7 bases and J by 6 bases. Germline V gene sequence: CDR1 LNHDA, CDR2 SQIVND (reference sequence). CDR3 nucleotide sequence: TGTGCCAGTAACAACCTCCGGGACAGAGGACATGGCTACACCTTC. The encoded protein is CASNNLRDRGHGYTF.

The V and J genes are TRBV19 and TRBJ1-3, with 7 bases identical to TRBD1. The CDR3 has 16 residues. The J segment lost 2 bases and the V segment lost 7 bases, leaving 11 bases of the junction unmatched. Germline V CDR1 and CDR2: LNHDA, SQIVND (reference sequence). In nucleotides, the CDR3 is TGTGCCAGTAACAACCCCCGGGACAGAACTGGAAACACCATATATTTT. This gives the protein CASNNPRDRTGNTIYF. The variable domain in full, completed from reference TRBV19 and TRBJ1-3, reads DGGITQSPKYLFRKEGQNVTLSCEQNLNHDAMYWYRQDPGQGLRLIYYSQIVNDFQKGDIAEGYSVSREKKESFPLTVTSAQKNPTAFYLCASNNPRDRTGNTIYFGEGSWLTVV.

This chain links TRBV5-1 with TRBJ2-2; D is possibly TRBD2 (6 bases). CDR3 length equals 16 residues. Trimming removed 1 base from V and 4 bases from J, with 14 bases in between. Germline V gene data show CDR1 as SGHRS and CDR2 as YFSETQ. The CDR3 loop reads CASSLRFTGVTGELFF. In DNA, the CDR3 is TGCGCCAGCAGCTTGAGATTTACGGGAGTCACCGGGGAGCTGTTTTTT.

The chain recombines TRBV5-8 with TRBJ2-6; possible D gene TRBD2, 6 bases. V was pared by 0 bases and J by 4 bases, with 14 bases between. CDR1 SGHTS and CDR2 YDEGEE come from the germline V gene. The CDR3 extends over 17 amino acids. The CDR3 DNA sequence: TGTGCCAGCAGCTTGGTCGGGAGCGGGTCCGGGGCCAACGTCCTGACTTTC. Its protein product is CASSLVGSGSGANVLTF.

The V call is TRBV7-9, the J call TRBJ2-3, with 7 bases aligning to TRBD1. CDR1 and CDR2 from the germline V gene are SEHNR and FQNEAQ (reference sequence). The CDR3 contains 14 residues. V gave up 6 bases and J gave up 6 bases; unmatched junction bases: 9. CDR3 amino acids: CASSISTGTDTQYF. In DNA form, the CDR3 reads TGTGCCAGCAGTATATCGACAGGGACGGATACGCAGTATTTT. The whole variable domain, remainder taken from reference TRBV7-9 and TRBJ2-3, is DTGVSQNPRHKITKRGQNVTFRCDPISEHNRLYWYRQTLGQGPEFLTYFQNEAQLEKSRLLSDRFSAERPKGSFSTLEIQRTEQGDSAMYLCASSISTGTDTQYFGPGTRLTVL.